The source of this TCR beta chain is a study of T cell changes during pregnancy in multiple sclerosis. With 3 bases clipped from V and 5 bases from J, the junction kept 10 bases outside the gene matches. Germline V gives CDR1 SGHNT, CDR2 YYREEE (reference sequence). The CDR3 runs to 15 residues. The repertoire was sequenced with immunoSEQ multiplex PCR; TCRdb's copy has only in-frame clones and lacks some. The sample has approximately 49,000 clones; 90% are singletons. The source is a female donor in good health, enrolled as a control in a pregnancy study. The chain combines TRBV5-4 with TRBJ1-1; 7 bases line up with TRBD1. Sequenced material: peripheral blood, taken after pregnancy. The DNA for the CDR3 is TGTGCCAGCAGCTCCTCAACAGGGGTTGGAACTGAAGCTTTCTTT. Translated: CASSSSTGVGTEAFF.